This T cell receptor (beta chain) was sequenced during a study of cytomegalovirus exposure and HLA in healthy donors. About this clone: Its antigen is not known.

Both 60 Vbeta primers and 13 Jbeta primers went into the PCR. Clones were read by immunoSEQ multiplex PCR, and TCRdb kept only the in-frame ones, dropping some. The table records over 110,000 clones, over 75% of them present only once. The CDR3 length is 12 residues. Trimming took 4 bases from V and 7 from J; bases not matched to a gene: 5. Germline V CDR1 and CDR2: SGHNT, YYREEE (reference sequence). Study results and limitations: TCR beta chains numbering about 160 were designated cytomegalovirus-associated. In a later analysis, CMV-associated beta chains were mostly HLA-associated, it appeared. There were some V segments, including TRBV6-2 and TRBV6-3, excluded as indistinguishable. What a later analysis showed was that several of the most significant clusters appeared linked to common viral pathogens.

This sequence joins TRBV5-4 and TRBJ2-7, with 7 nucleotides matching TRBD2. This receptor was obtained from a male donor in good health and CMV-seronegative. Sequenced: PBMCs. As DNA, the CDR3 is TGTGCCAGCAGCGTTGGGCGGGGGGAGCAGTACTTC. Translating it yields CASSVGRGEQYF.